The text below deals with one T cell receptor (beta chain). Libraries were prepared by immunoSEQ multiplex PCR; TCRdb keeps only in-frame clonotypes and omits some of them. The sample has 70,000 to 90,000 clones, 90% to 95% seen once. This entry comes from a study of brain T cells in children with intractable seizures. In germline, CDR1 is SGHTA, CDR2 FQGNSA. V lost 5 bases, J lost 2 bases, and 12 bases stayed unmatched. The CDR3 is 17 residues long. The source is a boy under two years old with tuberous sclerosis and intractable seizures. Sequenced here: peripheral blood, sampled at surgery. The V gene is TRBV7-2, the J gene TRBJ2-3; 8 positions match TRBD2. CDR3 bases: TGTGCCAGCAGCAAAACCGGGACTAGTCCCTACACAGATACGCAGTATTTT. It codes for CASSKTGTSPYTDTQYF.